This paragraph reports one T cell receptor (beta chain). Its antigen is still unknown. After isolation, RNA underwent reverse transcription to generate cDNA as the sequencing template. Produced via immunoSEQ multiplex PCR; TCRdb's table is partial and in-frame only. The data show around 270,000 clones, with roughly 64% seen just once and approximately 1.7% held by the top ten. This record comes from a study of CD8+ T cells in alopecia areata. Notes on the study in general: Among the 100 top clones, expanded CD8+ clones, like scalp clonality, were significantly decreased by tofacitinib.

The treatment denotes: oral pan-JAK inhibitor, 5-10 mg twice daily. The germline V gene has CDR1 SEHNR and CDR2 FQNEAQ (reference sequence). V gave up 6 bases and J gave up 3 bases; unmatched junction bases: 8. This CDR3 is 16 amino acids long. This sequence joins TRBV7-9 and TRBJ2-2; 9 positions match TRBD1. This sequence originates from a human donor with alopecia areata. Sequenced here: CD4+ T cells sorted from blood, sampled at week 24, from a patient treated with tofacitinib. The CDR3 sequence is CASSSGQGRYTGELFF. The DNA of the CDR3 is TGTGCCAGCAGTTCGGGACAGGGTCGGTACACCGGGGAGCTGTTTTTT.